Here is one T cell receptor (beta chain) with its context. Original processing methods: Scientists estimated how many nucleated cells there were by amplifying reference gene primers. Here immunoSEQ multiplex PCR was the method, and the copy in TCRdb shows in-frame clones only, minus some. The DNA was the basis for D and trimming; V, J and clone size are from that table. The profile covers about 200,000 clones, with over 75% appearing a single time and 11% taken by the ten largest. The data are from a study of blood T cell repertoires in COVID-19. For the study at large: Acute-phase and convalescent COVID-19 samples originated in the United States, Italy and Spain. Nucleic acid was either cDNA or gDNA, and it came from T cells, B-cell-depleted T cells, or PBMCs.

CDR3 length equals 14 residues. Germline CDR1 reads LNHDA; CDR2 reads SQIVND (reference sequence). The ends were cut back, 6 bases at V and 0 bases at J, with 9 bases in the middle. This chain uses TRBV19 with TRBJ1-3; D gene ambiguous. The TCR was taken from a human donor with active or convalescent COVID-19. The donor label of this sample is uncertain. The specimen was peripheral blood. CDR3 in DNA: TGTGCCAGTAGGCAGGTGAGCTCTGGAAACACCATATATTTT. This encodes CASRQVSSGNTIYF. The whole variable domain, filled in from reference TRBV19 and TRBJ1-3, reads DGGITQSPKYLFRKEGQNVTLSCEQNLNHDAMYWYRQDPGQGLRLIYYSQIVNDFQKGDIAEGYSVSREKKESFPLTVTSAQKNPTAFYLCASRQVSSGNTIYFGEGSWLTVV.